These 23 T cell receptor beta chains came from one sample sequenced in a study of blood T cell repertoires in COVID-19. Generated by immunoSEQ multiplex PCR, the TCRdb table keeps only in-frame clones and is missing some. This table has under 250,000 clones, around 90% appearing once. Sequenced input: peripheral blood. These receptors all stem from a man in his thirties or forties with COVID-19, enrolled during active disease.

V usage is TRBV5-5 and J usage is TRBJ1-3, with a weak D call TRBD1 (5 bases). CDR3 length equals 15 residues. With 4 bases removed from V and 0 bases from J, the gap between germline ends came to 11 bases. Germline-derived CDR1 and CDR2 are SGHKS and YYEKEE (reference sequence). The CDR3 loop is CASSHGGTSGNTIYF. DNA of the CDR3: TGTGCCAGCAGCCATGGGGGGACCTCTGGAAACACCATATATTTT. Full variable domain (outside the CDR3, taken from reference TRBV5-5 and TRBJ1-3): DAGVTQSPTHLIKTRGQQVTLRCSPISGHKSVSWYQQVLGQGPQFIFQYYEKEERGRGNFPDRFSARQFPNYSSELNVNALLLGDSALYLCASSHGGTSGNTIYFGEGSWLTVV.

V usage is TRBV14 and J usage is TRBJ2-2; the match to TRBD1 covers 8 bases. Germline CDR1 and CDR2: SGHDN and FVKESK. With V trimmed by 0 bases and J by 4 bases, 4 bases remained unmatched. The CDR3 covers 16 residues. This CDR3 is CASSQEGQGATGELFF. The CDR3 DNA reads TGTGCCAGCAGCCAAGAGGGGCAGGGGGCCACCGGGGAGCTGTTTTTT.

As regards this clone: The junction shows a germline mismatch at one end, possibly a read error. As DNA, the CDR3 is TGTGCCAGCAGCTTGCGTAGCGGGGGGCTCGGGGAGCTGTTCTTT. Its protein is CASSLRSGGLGELFF. The V gene is TRBV5-4, the J gene TRBJ2-2; 10 nucleotides agree with TRBD2. CDR3 length equals 15 residues. Germline CDR1 and CDR2: SGHNT and YYREEE (reference sequence).

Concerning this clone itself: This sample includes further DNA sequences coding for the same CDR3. The CDR3 nucleotides are TGCGCCAGCAGCTTGGGACAGGGAGGGAACACTGAAGCTTTCTTT. Translating it yields CASSLGQGGNTEAFF. The genes are TRBV5-1 and TRBJ1-1; TRBD1 matches 7 bases. The CDR3 consists of 15 residues. Germline V gene sequence: CDR1 SGHRS, CDR2 YFSETQ. The V segment lost 0 bases and the J segment 1 base; nucleotides outside the gene matches: 3.

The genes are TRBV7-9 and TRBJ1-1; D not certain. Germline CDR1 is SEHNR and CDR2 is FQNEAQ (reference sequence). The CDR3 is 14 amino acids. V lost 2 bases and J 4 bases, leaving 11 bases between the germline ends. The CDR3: CASSLPGSATEAFF. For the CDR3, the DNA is TGTGCCAGCAGCTTACCGGGAAGCGCCACTGAAGCTTTCTTT. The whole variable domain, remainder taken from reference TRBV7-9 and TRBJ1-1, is DTGVSQNPRHKITKRGQNVTFRCDPISEHNRLYWYRQTLGQGPEFLTYFQNEAQLEKSRLLSDRFSAERPKGSFSTLEIQRTEQGDSAMYLCASSLPGSATEAFFGQGTRLTVV.

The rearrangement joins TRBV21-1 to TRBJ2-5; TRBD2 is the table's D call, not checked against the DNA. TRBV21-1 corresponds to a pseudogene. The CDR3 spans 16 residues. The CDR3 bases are TGTGCCAGCAATGATGGCGGGGGGGCCCGCCAAGAGACCCAGTACTTC. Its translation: CASNDGGGARQETQYF.

Written as DNA, the CDR3 is TGCAGTGCTAGTCAGGGCGGGGGGGCCGGTGAGACCCAGTACTTC. It translates to CSASQGGGAGETQYF. J is TRBJ2-5 and V is TRBV20-1, with TRBD2 identical over 9 bases. CDR3 length: 15 amino acids. Germline CDR1 and CDR2: DFQATT and SNEGSKA (reference sequence). Trimming removed 3 bases from V and 5 bases from J; junction bases left unmatched: 10.

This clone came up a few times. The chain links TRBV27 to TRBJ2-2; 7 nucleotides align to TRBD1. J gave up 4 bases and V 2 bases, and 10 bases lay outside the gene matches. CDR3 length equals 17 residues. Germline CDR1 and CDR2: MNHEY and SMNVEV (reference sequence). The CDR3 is CASSLRSTGSGTGELFF. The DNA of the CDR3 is TGTGCCAGCAGTTTACGTTCGACAGGGTCGGGCACCGGGGAGCTGTTTTTT.

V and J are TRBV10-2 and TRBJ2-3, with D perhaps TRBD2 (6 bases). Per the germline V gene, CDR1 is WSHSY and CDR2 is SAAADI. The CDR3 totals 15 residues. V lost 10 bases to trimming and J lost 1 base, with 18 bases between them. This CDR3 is CATSGRPGGTDTQYF. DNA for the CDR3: TGCGCCACCAGCGGTAGACCGGGGGGCACAGATACGCAGTATTTT.

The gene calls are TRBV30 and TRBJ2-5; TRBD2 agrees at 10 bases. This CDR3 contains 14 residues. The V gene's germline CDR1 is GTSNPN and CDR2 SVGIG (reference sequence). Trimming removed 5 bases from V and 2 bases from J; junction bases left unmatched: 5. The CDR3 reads CAWGLAGGQETQYF. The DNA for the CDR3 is TGTGCCTGGGGGTTAGCGGGGGGACAAGAGACCCAGTACTTC.

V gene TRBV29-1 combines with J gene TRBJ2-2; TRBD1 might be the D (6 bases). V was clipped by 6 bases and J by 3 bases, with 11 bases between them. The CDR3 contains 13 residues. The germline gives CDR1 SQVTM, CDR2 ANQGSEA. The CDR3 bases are TGCAGCGTCAGGGGAAGTCACACCGGGGAGCTGTTTTTT. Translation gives CSVRGSHTGELFF.

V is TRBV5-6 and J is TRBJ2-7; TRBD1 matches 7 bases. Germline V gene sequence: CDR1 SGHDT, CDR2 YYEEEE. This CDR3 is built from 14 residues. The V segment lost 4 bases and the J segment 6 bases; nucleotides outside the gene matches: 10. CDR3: CASSLLTGNGEQYF. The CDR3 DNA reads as TGTGCCAGCAGCCTGTTGACAGGGAACGGCGAGCAGTACTTC.

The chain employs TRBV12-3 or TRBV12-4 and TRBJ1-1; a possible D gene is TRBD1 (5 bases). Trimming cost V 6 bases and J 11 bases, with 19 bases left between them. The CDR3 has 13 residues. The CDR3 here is CASSQDQGLGAFF. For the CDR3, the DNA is TGTGCCAGCAGCCAGGACCAGGGTTTAGGCGCTTTCTTT.

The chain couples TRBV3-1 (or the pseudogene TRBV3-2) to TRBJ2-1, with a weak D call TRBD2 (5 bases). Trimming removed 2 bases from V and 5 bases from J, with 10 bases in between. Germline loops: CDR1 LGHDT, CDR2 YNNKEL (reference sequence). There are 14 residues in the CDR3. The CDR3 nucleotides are TGTGCCAGCAGCCAACCGCCCGGGGACAATGAGCAGTTCTTC. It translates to CASSQPPGDNEQFF.

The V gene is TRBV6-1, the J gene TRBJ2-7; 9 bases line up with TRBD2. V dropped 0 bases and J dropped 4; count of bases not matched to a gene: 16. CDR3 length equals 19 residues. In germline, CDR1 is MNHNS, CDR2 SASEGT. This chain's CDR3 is CASSEAGGGAGLSTYEQYF. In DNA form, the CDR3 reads TGTGCCAGCAGTGAAGCGGGCGGGGGGGCCGGTTTATCCACGTACGAGCAGTACTTC.

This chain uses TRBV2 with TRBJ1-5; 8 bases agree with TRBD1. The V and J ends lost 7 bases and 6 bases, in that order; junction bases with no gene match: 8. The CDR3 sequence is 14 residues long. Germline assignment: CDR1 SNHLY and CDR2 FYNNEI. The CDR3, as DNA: TGTGCCAGCAAGATGACAGGGGCGGTTCAGCCCCAGCATTTT. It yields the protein CASKMTGAVQPQHF.

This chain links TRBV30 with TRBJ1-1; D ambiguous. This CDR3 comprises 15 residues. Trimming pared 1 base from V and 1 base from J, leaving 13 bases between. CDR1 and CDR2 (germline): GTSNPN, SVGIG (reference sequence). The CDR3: CAWSGGGIPNTEAFF. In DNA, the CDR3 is TGTGCCTGGAGTGGGGGAGGGATACCGAACACTGAAGCTTTCTTT.

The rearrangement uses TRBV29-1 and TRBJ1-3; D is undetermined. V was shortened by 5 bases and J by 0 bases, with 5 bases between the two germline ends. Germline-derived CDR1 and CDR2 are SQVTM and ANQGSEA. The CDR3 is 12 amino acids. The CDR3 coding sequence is TGCAGCGTTTGGAGCTCTGGAAACACCATATATTTT. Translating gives CSVWSSGNTIYF.

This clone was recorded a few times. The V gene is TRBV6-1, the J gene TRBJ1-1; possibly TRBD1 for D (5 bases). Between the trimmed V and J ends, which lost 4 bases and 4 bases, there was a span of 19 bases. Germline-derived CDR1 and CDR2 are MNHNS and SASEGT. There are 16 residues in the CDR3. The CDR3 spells CASSVLYRGVGTEAFF. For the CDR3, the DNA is TGTGCCAGCAGTGTTCTATATCGGGGGGTAGGCACTGAAGCTTTCTTT.

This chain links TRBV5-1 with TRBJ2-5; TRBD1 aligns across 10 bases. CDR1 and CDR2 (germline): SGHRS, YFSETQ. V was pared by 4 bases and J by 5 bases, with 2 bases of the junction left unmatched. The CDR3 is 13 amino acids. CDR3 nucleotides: TGCGCCAGCAGCCCGGACAGGGGGGAGACCCAGTACTTC. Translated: CASSPDRGETQYF.

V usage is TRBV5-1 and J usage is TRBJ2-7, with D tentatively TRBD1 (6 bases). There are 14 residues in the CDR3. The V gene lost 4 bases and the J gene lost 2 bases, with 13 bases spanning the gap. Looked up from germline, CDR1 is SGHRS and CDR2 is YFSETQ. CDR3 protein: CASSRDKPTYEQYF. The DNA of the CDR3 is TGCGCCAGCAGCCGGGACAAACCTACCTACGAGCAGTACTTC.

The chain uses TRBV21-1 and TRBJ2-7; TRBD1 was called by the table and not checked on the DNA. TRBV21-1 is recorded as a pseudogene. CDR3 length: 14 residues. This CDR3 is CASSKGQGVDEQYF. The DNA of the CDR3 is TGTGCCAGCAGCAAAGGACAGGGAGTGGACGAGCAGTACTTC.

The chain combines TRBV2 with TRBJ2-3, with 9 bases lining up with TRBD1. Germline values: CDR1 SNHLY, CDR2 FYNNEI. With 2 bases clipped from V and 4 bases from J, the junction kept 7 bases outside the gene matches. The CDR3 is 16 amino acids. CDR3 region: CASSEIGQGNADTQYF. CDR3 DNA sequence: TGTGCCAGCAGTGAAATTGGACAGGGGAATGCAGATACGCAGTATTTT.